The present T cell receptor beta chain was sequenced within a study of blood T cells in healthy people across ages. Study-wide context: About one barcoded beta molecule per two T cells came from capture by template switching.

Study-wide results and limits: Diversity was higher, and naive CD4+ cells more numerous, in long-lived donors than in aged donors.

PCR was performed a second time for about 7 to 11 cycles using a sample-barcoded 5' primer and a J-beta primer mix. One entry per CDR3 protein results from TCRdb running MiXCR on the 5' RACE reads. Seen here are hundreds of thousands of distinct CDR3 sequences, 21% observed once, and the top ten hold under 4%. The CDR3 has 17 residues. Germline assignment: CDR1 MGHRA and CDR2 YSYEKL. The V gene lost 0 bases and the J gene lost 0 bases, with 14 bases spanning the gap. Each sample used at least 6 million PBMCs. In regard to this clonotype: Its cognate antigen is unknown.

This rearrangement joins TRBV4-1 to TRBJ1-1; D may be TRBD1 (6 bases). The sequence came from a man in his 70s in good health. The material sequenced was blood. CDR3 protein: CASSQDGGGTMNTEAFF. The CDR3 nucleotides are TGCGCCAGCAGCCAAGATGGTGGGGGCACCATGAACACTGAAGCTTTCTTT.